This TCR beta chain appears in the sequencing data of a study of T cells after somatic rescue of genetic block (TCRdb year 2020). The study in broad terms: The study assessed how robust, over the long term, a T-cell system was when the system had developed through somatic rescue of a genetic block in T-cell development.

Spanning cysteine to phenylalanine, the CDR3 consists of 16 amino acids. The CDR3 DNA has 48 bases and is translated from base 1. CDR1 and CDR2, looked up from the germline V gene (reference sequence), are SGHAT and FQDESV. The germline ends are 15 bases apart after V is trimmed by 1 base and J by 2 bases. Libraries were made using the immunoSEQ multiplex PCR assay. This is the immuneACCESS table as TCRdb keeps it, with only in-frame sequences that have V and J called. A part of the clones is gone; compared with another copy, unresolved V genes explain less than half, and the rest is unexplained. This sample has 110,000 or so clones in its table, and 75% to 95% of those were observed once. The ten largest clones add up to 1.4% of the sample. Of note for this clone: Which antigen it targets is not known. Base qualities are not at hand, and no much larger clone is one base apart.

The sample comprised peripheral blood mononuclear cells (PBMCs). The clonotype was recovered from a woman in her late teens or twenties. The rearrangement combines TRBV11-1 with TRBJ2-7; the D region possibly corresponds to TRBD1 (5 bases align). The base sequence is TGTGCCAGCAGCTTAGTACCCAGGGTGGGTACCTACGAGCAGTACTTC. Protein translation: CASSLVPRVGTYEQYF.